These 30 T cell receptor beta chains share one sample of origin, sequenced in a study of control samples from healthy donors and cancer patients. Here immunoSEQ multiplex PCR was the method, and the copy in TCRdb shows in-frame clones only, minus some. Its listing shows around 190,000 clones. The material sequenced was blood. These receptors originate from a young woman in good health.

The chain employs TRBV6-5 and TRBJ1-6; the D is unclear. The length of the CDR3 is 13 residues. CDR1 and CDR2 (germline): MNHEY, SVGAGI. The V gene lost 7 bases and the J gene lost 11 bases, with 15 bases spanning the gap. The CDR3 loop is CASNAERSTPLHF. The DNA for the CDR3 is TGTGCCAGCAACGCGGAAAGATCGACACCCCTCCACTTT.

This sequence joins TRBV4-2 and TRBJ2-1; 8 positions agree with TRBD2. Trimming at V came to 3 bases and at J to 1 base, leaving 5 bases not matched to a gene. The CDR3 sequence is 16 residues long. The V gene's germline CDR1 is LGHNA and CDR2 YNFKEQ. CDR3 in amino acids: CASSQLPSGSYNEQFF. CDR3 in DNA: TGTGCCAGCAGCCAGCTCCCTAGCGGGTCCTACAATGAGCAGTTCTTC.

The chain couples TRBV5-1 to TRBJ1-2; D possibly corresponds to TRBD1 (5 bases). Germline assignment: CDR1 SGHRS and CDR2 YFSETQ. The V and J ends lost 1 base and 5 bases respectively, with 24 bases between them. This CDR3 region has 18 residues. This CDR3 is CASSLHGTQEGKSYGYTF. CDR3 sequence (DNA): TGCGCCAGCAGCTTGCATGGAACTCAAGAGGGGAAATCGTATGGCTACACCTTC.

The chain uses TRBV7-3 and TRBJ1-2; 8 bases line up with TRBD1. The CDR3 consists of 15 residues. Germline V gene lookup returns CDR1 SGHTA and CDR2 FQGTGA. J was trimmed by 4 bases and V by 4 bases; bases with no gene match: 8. In nucleotides, the CDR3 is TGTGCCAGCAGCTCCGACCCTGGACAGGGCTATGGCTACACCTTC. It codes for CASSSDPGQGYGYTF. The entire variable domain, with the rest obtained from reference TRBV7-3 and TRBJ1-2, is as follows: GAGVSQTPSNKVTEKGKYVELRCDPISGHTALYWYRQSLGQGPEFLIYFQGTGAADDSGLPNDRFFAVRPEGSVSTLKIQRTERGDSAVYLCASSSDPGQGYGYTFGSGTRLTVV.

Written as DNA, the CDR3 is TGTGCCAGCTCACAAACAGGGGAGCGCAATCAGCCCCAGCATTTT. This sequence encodes CASSQTGERNQPQHF. This chain uses TRBV18 with TRBJ1-5, with 7 positions matching TRBD1. This CDR3 is built from 15 residues. The ends lost 4 bases at V and 2 bases at J; junction bases unmatched: 5. Germline V gene lookup returns CDR1 KGHSH and CDR2 LQKENI.

The rearrangement joins TRBV7-2 to TRBJ2-5; possible D gene TRBD1, 7 bases. The CDR3 covers 13 residues. From germline, CDR1 is SGHTA and CDR2 FQGNSA. Trimming took 5 bases from V and 5 from J, leaving 12 bases between them. CDR3 sequence: CASSATGRETQYF. The CDR3 DNA reads TGTGCCAGCAGCGCGACAGGGAGGGAGACCCAGTACTTC. Full variable domain (missing parts from reference TRBV7-2 and TRBJ2-5): GAGVSQSPSNKVTEKGKDVELRCDPISGHTALYWYRQSLGQGLEFLIYFQGNSAPDKSGLPSDRFSAERTGGSVSTLTIQRTQQEDSAVYLCASSATGRETQYFGPGTRLLVL.

This chain uses TRBV24-1 with TRBJ1-2, with a tentative D call TRBD1 (6 bases). Germline V gene data show CDR1 as KGHDR and CDR2 as SFDVKD. The V end lost 2 bases, the J end lost 2 bases, and 8 bases lay between the germline ends. The CDR3 is 14 residues long. The CDR3 DNA reads as TGTGCCACCAGTGATTGGACAGCGAACTATGGCTACACCTTC. Translating gives CATSDWTANYGYTF.

This chain links TRBV10-3 with TRBJ2-3, with a tentative D call TRBD1 (5 bases). Looked up from germline, CDR1 is ENHRY and CDR2 is SYGVKD. V lost 2 bases to trimming and J lost 2 bases, with 17 bases between them. The CDR3 is 17 amino acids. CDR3 coding DNA: TGTGCCATCAGTGAGGGCCCAGGGCCTGTAGACACAGATACGCAGTATTTT. This translates into CAISEGPGPVDTDTQYF.

The chain has TRBV27 and TRBJ1-1; D is uncertain. The CDR3 sequence is 14 residues long. V was pared by 7 bases and J by 4 bases, with 16 bases between. Looked up from germline, CDR1 is MNHEY and CDR2 is SMNVEV (reference sequence). CDR3 protein: CASIPRWGITEAFF. In nucleotides, the CDR3 is TGTGCCAGCATCCCCAGGTGGGGTATCACTGAAGCTTTCTTT.

V is TRBV3-1 (or the pseudogene TRBV3-2) and J is TRBJ1-4; D not certain. The CDR3 length is 14 residues. V was shortened by 4 bases and J by 4 bases, with 10 bases between the two germline ends. Per germline, CDR1 LGHDT and CDR2 YNNKEL (reference sequence). The CDR3 DNA follows: TGTGCCAGCAGCCCACTGCACGTTAATGAAAAACTGTTTTTT. Translated, it gives CASSPLHVNEKLFF.

J is TRBJ2-3 and V is TRBV19, with 8 bases fitting TRBD2. Germline V CDR1 and CDR2: LNHDA, SQIVND (reference sequence). The ends lost 5 bases at V and 1 base at J; junction bases unmatched: 5. This CDR3 region has 15 residues. This chain's CDR3 is CASSLSAGGTDTQYF. The CDR3 DNA follows: TGTGCCAGTAGTCTATCAGCGGGGGGCACAGATACGCAGTATTTT.

The rearrangement joins TRBV29-1 to TRBJ1-2; D unresolved. V was clipped by 5 bases and J by 3 bases, with 13 bases between them. Germline V CDR1 and CDR2: SQVTM, ANQGSEA. The CDR3 extends over 13 amino acids. The CDR3 is CSVRASDHYGYTF. CDR3 sequence (DNA): TGCAGCGTTAGGGCCTCGGACCACTATGGCTACACCTTC. The full variable domain, rest sourced from reference TRBV29-1 and TRBJ1-2, is SAVISQKPSRDICQRGTSLTIQCQVDSQVTMMFWYRQQPGQSLTLIATANQGSEATYESGFVIDKFPISRPNLTFSTLTVSNMSPEDSSIYLCSVRASDHYGYTFGSGTRLTVV.

J is TRBJ1-3 and V is TRBV7-8, with TRBD1 matching 7 bases. The CDR3 sequence is 18 residues long. V lost 5 bases and J lost 5; bases outside the gene matches: 18. Germline assignment: CDR1 SGHVS and CDR2 FQNEAQ. CDR3 sequence reads: CASSPRTGESLPRNTIYF. The CDR3 DNA reads TGTGCCAGCAGCCCTAGGACAGGTGAATCTCTCCCCAGAAACACCATATATTTT.

The chain uses TRBV5-5 and TRBJ1-1, with D unclear. The V end was cut by 2 bases, the J end by 0 bases, with 11 bases between. Germline V gene data show CDR1 as SGHKS and CDR2 as YYEKEE (reference sequence). The CDR3 is 15 amino acids. The CDR3 sequence is CASSFEASVNTEAFF. The DNA of the CDR3 is TGTGCCAGCAGCTTTGAGGCCAGCGTGAACACTGAAGCTTTCTTT.

This chain connects TRBV3-1 (or the pseudogene TRBV3-2) to TRBJ2-2; tentatively, D is TRBD2 (5 bases). The germline CDR1 and CDR2 sequences are LGHDT and YNNKEL (reference sequence). V was trimmed by 4 bases and J by 10 bases, leaving 28 bases between them. This CDR3 comprises 18 residues. The CDR3 protein is CASSRLSAKTRPEAELFF. CDR3 DNA: TGTGCCAGCAGCCGACTAAGCGCGAAGACCCGCCCGGAGGCGGAGCTGTTTTTT.

This chain uses TRBV5-5 with TRBJ2-7, with D maybe TRBD2 (6 bases). In germline, CDR1 is SGHKS, CDR2 YYEKEE (reference sequence). V lost 2 bases to trimming and J lost 3 bases, with 15 bases between them. The CDR3 contains 15 residues. CDR3: CASSFGTGVGYEQYF. The CDR3 nucleotides read TGTGCCAGCAGCTTCGGGACGGGGGTTGGCTACGAGCAGTACTTC.

V usage is TRBV3-1 (or the pseudogene TRBV3-2) and J usage is TRBJ1-5, with D possibly TRBD1 on 5 matching bases. CDR1 and CDR2 from the germline V gene are LGHDT and YNNKEL (reference sequence). Trimming removed 4 bases from V and 1 base from J, with 17 bases in between. The CDR3 has 17 amino acids. The CDR3 coding sequence is TGTGCCAGCAGCCCCGGGAGTAAGGGACCGAGCAATCAGCCCCAGCATTTT. Translation gives CASSPGSKGPSNQPQHF.

The rearrangement links TRBV7-2 to TRBJ2-1; 9 bases map to TRBD2. The CDR3 consists of 15 residues. Per the germline V gene, CDR1 is SGHTA and CDR2 is FQGNSA. V shed 7 bases and J 4 bases; nucleotides not matched to a gene: 8. The chain's CDR3 is CASMDSGGRYNEQFF. CDR3 bases: TGTGCCAGCATGGATAGCGGGGGACGTTACAATGAGCAGTTCTTC.

The V and J genes are TRBV4-3 and TRBJ2-1, with 7 bases fitting TRBD2. J gave up 4 bases and V 2 bases, and 8 bases lay outside the gene matches. This CDR3 contains 16 residues. Germline V gene data show CDR1 as LGHNA and CDR2 as YSLEER. In DNA, the CDR3 is TGCGCCAGCAGCCAATTTGCGGGGGACCGATACAATGAGCAGTTCTTC. Its protein is CASSQFAGDRYNEQFF.

V and J are TRBV28 and TRBJ1-2; 10 nucleotides align to TRBD1. V dropped 9 bases and J dropped 3; count of bases not matched to a gene: 10. This CDR3 has 15 amino acids. From germline, CDR1 is MDHEN and CDR2 SYDVKM. The CDR3 here is CASCDPGTGDYGYTF. The CDR3, as DNA: TGTGCCAGTTGTGACCCCGGGACAGGGGACTATGGCTACACCTTC.

The V call is TRBV6-5, the J call TRBJ1-4; D call uncertain. The V end was cut by 5 bases, the J end by 5 bases, with 12 bases between. CDR1 is MNHEY and CDR2 is SVGAGI in the germline V gene. The CDR3 sequence is 14 residues long. The DNA for the CDR3 is TGTGCCAGCAGTCCGTTCGGGGAGAATGAAAAACTGTTTTTT. This codes for CASSPFGENEKLFF.

The rearrangement uses TRBV9 and TRBJ1-6; TRBD1 agrees at 8 bases. The CDR3 runs 15 residues. CDR1 SGDLS and CDR2 YYNGEE come from the germline V gene. Trimming took 0 bases from V and 8 from J; bases not matched to a gene: 4. This CDR3 is CASSVGDRGDSPLHF. CDR3 DNA sequence: TGTGCCAGCAGCGTAGGAGACAGGGGCGATTCACCCCTCCACTTT.

The rearrangement uses TRBV2 and TRBJ1-2; a weak D match, TRBD1 (5 bases). V was trimmed by 4 bases and J by 6 bases, leaving 12 bases between them. The CDR3 covers 13 residues. Germline CDR1 is SNHLY and CDR2 is FYNNEI. The DNA for the CDR3 is TGTGCCAGCAGTGCCGAAAGGGGCCATGGCTACACCTTC. Translated, it gives CASSAERGHGYTF.

The J gene is TRBJ1-2, the V gene TRBV9; TRBD1 is a possible D gene (5 bases). The ends were cut back, 4 bases at V and 4 bases at J, with 14 bases in the middle. The CDR3 contains 14 residues. Per the germline V gene, CDR1 is SGDLS and CDR2 is YYNGEE. CDR3 sequence (DNA): TGTGCCAGCAGCCCCACAGGAGACATCTATGGCTACACCTTC. Its translation: CASSPTGDIYGYTF.

The rearrangement joins TRBV28 to TRBJ1-2; TRBD1 agrees at 11 bases. From germline, CDR1 is MDHEN and CDR2 SYDVKM. V shed 1 base and J 14 bases; nucleotides not matched to a gene: 9. There are 14 residues in the CDR3. The CDR3, as DNA: TGTGCCAGCAGTTTATCCGGACAGGGGGCCGGCCAGACCTTC. Protein sequence: CASSLSGQGAGQTF.

The chain combines TRBV9 with TRBJ2-3, with D possibly matching TRBD1 (5 bases). Trimming cost V 0 bases and J 0 bases, with 11 bases left between them. The CDR3 sequence is 16 residues long. CDR1 is SGDLS and CDR2 is YYNGEE in the germline V gene. As DNA, the CDR3 is TGTGCCAGCAGCGTAGGGGGTGGGGCTAGCACAGATACGCAGTATTTT. Its protein product is CASSVGGGASTDTQYF.

J is TRBJ2-7 and V is TRBV11-3; D is possibly TRBD2 (7 bases). Germline assignment: CDR1 SGHNT and CDR2 YENEEA. This CDR3 has 15 residues. V was cut by 1 base and J by 9 bases, with 19 bases left in between. CDR3 nucleotide sequence: TGTGCCAGCAGCTTAGGCGGGGGCGCATCAAGCGGGCAGTACTTC. This codes for CASSLGGGASSGQYF.

The chain's CDR3 is CASSAYRGPEKLFF. CDR3 DNA sequence: TGTGCCAGTAGTGCCTACAGGGGGCCAGAAAAACTGTTTTTT. V gene TRBV19 combines with J gene TRBJ1-4; TRBD1 matches at 9 bases. Germline V CDR1 and CDR2: LNHDA, SQIVND (reference sequence). The trim removed 5 bases at V and 8 bases at J, leaving 6 bases unmatched. There are 14 residues in the CDR3.

About this clone: Other DNA sequences in the same sample also yield this CDR3. CDR3 sequence (DNA): TGCGCCAGCAGCCAAGTGGGCTCCAATCAGCCCCAGCATTTT. It codes for CASSQVGSNQPQHF. The chain joins TRBV4-1 to TRBJ1-5, with no clear D. From germline, CDR1 is MGHRA and CDR2 YSYEKL. The CDR3 loop spans 14 amino acids. The V end was cut by 1 base, the J end by 3 bases, with 7 bases between.

The rearrangement joins TRBV5-8 to TRBJ2-7, with 11 bases aligning to TRBD2. V gave up 1 base and J gave up 4 bases; unmatched junction bases: 7. The CDR3 extends over 16 amino acids. The germline V gene encodes CDR1 SGHTS and CDR2 YDEGEE. The CDR3 nucleotides are TGTGCCAGCAGCTTGACCTTAGCGGGGGGGCGATACGAGCAGTACTTC. Protein sequence: CASSLTLAGGRYEQYF. Complete variable domain (other parts from reference TRBV5-8 and TRBJ2-7): EAGVTQSPTHLIKTRGQQATLRCSPISGHTSVYWYQQALGLGLQFLLWYDEGEERNRGNFPPRFSGRQFPNYSSELNVNALELEDSALYLCASSLTLAGGRYEQYFGPGTRLTVT.